Listed below are T cell receptor beta chains from one sample, sequenced in a study of beta chain features in type 1 diabetes. Clones were sequenced by immunoSEQ multiplex PCR, and TCRdb holds only the in-frame ones, with some missing. The repertoire consists of over 300,000 clones, with 6.5% to 10% occurring once and the leading ten covering around 0.45%. Sequencing was performed on central memory CD4+ T cells from blood. These receptors all stem from a woman aged 18-29 years in good health. CDR3s include the opening cysteine and the closing phenylalanine or tryptophan.

V gene: TRBV18
J gene: TRBJ2-5
CDR3 protein: CASSLVGALGETQYF

V gene: TRBV27
J gene: TRBJ2-7
CDR3 protein: CASRSIRSYEQYF

V gene: TRBV9
J gene: TRBJ1-3
CDR3 protein: CASSASTGHGNTIYF

V gene: TRBV5-4
J gene: TRBJ2-4
CDR3 protein: CASSQEALAKNIQYF

V gene: TRBV4-2
J gene: TRBJ1-5
CDR3 protein: CASSQARADQPQHF

V gene: TRBV28
J gene: TRBJ1-5
CDR3 protein: CASSLSSQPQHF

V gene: TRBV28
J gene: TRBJ2-7
CDR3 protein: CASSHLGSYEQYF

V gene: TRBV7-2
J gene: TRBJ1-4
CDR3 protein: CASSLSVAGGNEKLFF

V gene: TRBV10-3
J gene: TRBJ1-5
CDR3 protein: CAISTGPNNQPQHF

V gene: TRBV5-4
J gene: TRBJ1-2
CDR3 protein: CATSPRDRISYGYTF

V gene: TRBV11-3
J gene: TRBJ1-1
CDR3 protein: CASSVQMNTEAFF

V gene: TRBV28
J gene: TRBJ2-6
CDR3 protein: CASSFPGQTSGANVLTF

V gene: TRBV7-2
J gene: TRBJ2-1
CDR3 protein: CASSLDMTPQFF

V gene: TRBV7-2
J gene: TRBJ2-3
CDR3 protein: CASSTGQGAQDTQYF

V gene: TRBV7-8
J gene: TRBJ2-7
CDR3 protein: CASSLGEVYEQYF

V gene: TRBV25-1
J gene: -
CDR3 protein: CASRSWGEQYF

V gene: TRBV19
J gene: TRBJ1-2
CDR3 protein: CASSIGQEAYGYTF

V gene: TRBV4-3
J gene: TRBJ1-2
CDR3 protein: CASSHRTAVDGYTF

V gene: TRBV18
J gene: TRBJ2-7
CDR3 protein: CASSPPWDSYEQYF

V gene: TRBV6-5
J gene: TRBJ2-6
CDR3 protein: CASRPGEAGANVLTF

V gene: TRBV5-1
J gene: TRBJ2-1
CDR3 protein: CASRVASYNEQFF

V gene: TRBV7-8
J gene: TRBJ2-1
CDR3 protein: CASSRTSVSYNEQFF

V gene: TRBV10-3
J gene: TRBJ2-2
CDR3 protein: CASSTGITGELFF

V gene: TRBV7-3
J gene: TRBJ2-3
CDR3 protein: CASSLTGAGHSTDTQYF

V gene: TRBV4-2
J gene: TRBJ2-6
CDR3 protein: CASTKGQGGSGANVLTF

V gene: TRBV5-1
J gene: TRBJ2-1
CDR3 protein: CASSTPGQNNEQFF

V gene: TRBV9
J gene: TRBJ2-4
CDR3 protein: CASSGSGGPKNIQYF

V gene: TRBV11-2
J gene: TRBJ2-2
CDR3 protein: CASSQQRGNTGELFF

V gene: TRBV10-3
J gene: TRBJ2-5
CDR3 protein: CAISGTNQETQYF

V gene: TRBV21-1
J gene: TRBJ1-5
CDR3 protein: CASSKARAGLNQPQHF

V gene: TRBV5-6
J gene: TRBJ2-7
CDR3 protein: CASSKDRGILLYF

V gene: TRBV2
J gene: TRBJ1-2
CDR3 protein: CASSERGGFYGYTF

V gene: TRBV2
J gene: TRBJ1-5
CDR3 protein: CASSPPGGPGQPQHF

V gene: TRBV7-2
J gene: TRBJ2-5
CDR3 protein: CASSLVTGGRETQYF

V gene: TRBV6-6
J gene: TRBJ1-2
CDR3 protein: CASRQAALYGYTF

V gene: TRBV9
J gene: TRBJ2-5
CDR3 protein: CASSLGQGKETQYF

V gene: TRBV9
J gene: TRBJ2-7
CDR3 protein: CASSVQGEGVEQYF

V gene: TRBV9
J gene: TRBJ2-3
CDR3 protein: CASSGTSGYVTDTQYF

V gene: TRBV6-1
J gene: TRBJ2-7
CDR3 protein: CASSVASGIYEQYF

V gene: TRBV2
J gene: TRBJ2-2
CDR3 protein: CASSDQGLGLFF

V gene: TRBV11-2
J gene: TRBJ1-1
CDR3 protein: CASSQWAGRTNTEAFF

V gene: TRBV7-3
J gene: TRBJ1-1
CDR3 protein: CASSLGKNTEAFF

V gene: TRBV7-2
J gene: TRBJ1-1
CDR3 protein: CASSLIAGVGTEAFF

V gene: TRBV11-1
J gene: TRBJ2-1
CDR3 protein: CASSVGDAETETQFF

V gene: TRBV2
J gene: TRBJ2-1
CDR3 protein: CASKDWFEQFF

V gene: TRBV5-1
J gene: TRBJ1-5
CDR3 protein: CASSLDSAINQPQHF

V gene: TRBV6-6
J gene: TRBJ1-1
CDR3 protein: CASTGQGNTEAFF

V gene: TRBV9
J gene: TRBJ1-1
CDR3 protein: CASSVASADRAFF

V gene: TRBV7-6
J gene: TRBJ2-5
CDR3 protein: CASSRGQQETQYF